This entry lists 14 T cell receptor beta chains sequenced from one sample in a study of shared clonotypes between healthy human individuals. Generated by immunoSEQ multiplex PCR, the TCRdb table keeps only in-frame clones and is missing some. The sample has 650,000 to 750,000 clones, less than 80% seen once. Sequencing was performed on memory CD4+ T cells sorted from blood. Subset noted: CD45RA-negative fraction. The receptors stem from a woman aged 25 to 39 in good health.

The J gene is TRBJ2-1, the V gene TRBV5-4, with TRBD2 matching 12 bases. Germline CDR1 and CDR2: SGHNT and YYREEE (reference sequence). The CDR3 is made up of 17 amino acids. V gave up 4 bases and J gave up 8 bases; unmatched junction bases: 13. The CDR3 loop reads CASSTRTSGKIRDEQFF. For the CDR3, the DNA is TGTGCCAGCAGCACGCGGACTAGCGGGAAGATTCGGGATGAGCAGTTCTTC.

This chain connects TRBV4-1 to TRBJ2-7, with 10 positions matching TRBD1. The CDR3 totals 17 residues. V lost 4 bases and J lost 4; bases outside the gene matches: 13. In germline, CDR1 is MGHRA, CDR2 YSYEKL. CDR3: CASSLLGTGEKKYEQYF. CDR3 DNA sequence: TGCGCCAGCAGCCTTCTCGGGACAGGGGAAAAAAAATACGAGCAGTACTTC.

CDR3 nucleotide sequence: TGTGCCAGCAGCTTGGGACTAGCGGGGCGTTTGGATGAGCAGTTCTTC. This translates into CASSLGLAGRLDEQFF. The rearrangement uses TRBV11-3 and TRBJ2-1; 13 bases are a match to TRBD2. Per germline, CDR1 SGHNT and CDR2 YENEEA. The CDR3 covers 16 residues. J was trimmed by 8 bases and V by 3 bases; bases with no gene match: 7.

The chain links TRBV25-1 to TRBJ1-4; no reliable D call. V was cut by 5 bases and J by 0 bases, with 7 bases left in between. The CDR3 is 14 amino acids. Germline CDR1 reads MGHDK; CDR2 reads SYGVNS. CDR3 coding DNA: TGTGCCAGCAGTCCGACGGCAACTAATGAAAAACTGTTTTTT. It specifies CASSPTATNEKLFF.

This clone came up a few times. J is TRBJ1-1 and V is TRBV2, with no clear D. V was shortened by 7 bases and J by 5 bases, with 14 bases between the two germline ends. The CDR3 is 13 amino acids. Germline CDR1 reads SNHLY; CDR2 reads FYNNEI. This chain's CDR3 is CASNYEASTEAFF. CDR3 in DNA: TGTGCCAGCAATTATGAGGCATCTACTGAAGCTTTCTTT.

The gene calls are TRBV10-3 and TRBJ2-2; possible D gene TRBD2, 5 bases. Deletions cut 0 bases from V and 0 bases from J, with 14 bases between. The CDR3 is made up of 18 amino acids. CDR1 is ENHRY and CDR2 is SYGVKD in the germline V gene. The CDR3 coding sequence is TGTGCCATCAGTGAGTCGTTGGGCGGAGGAACGAACACCGGGGAGCTGTTTTTT. Protein sequence: CAISESLGGGTNTGELFF.

This chain links TRBV9 with TRBJ2-7; 8 nucleotides agree with TRBD2. CDR3 length equals 12 residues. CDR1 is SGDLS and CDR2 is YYNGEE in the germline V gene. V was pared by 2 bases and J by 12 bases, with 7 bases of the junction left unmatched. The CDR3 loop is CASSVGAGEPYF. The CDR3 DNA sequence: TGTGCCAGCAGCGTCGGAGCGGGAGAACCGTACTTC.

The chain recombines TRBV7-2 with TRBJ2-1, with 10 bases that match TRBD2. Germline values: CDR1 SGHTA, CDR2 FQGNSA. This CDR3 contains 16 residues. Trimming cost V 1 base and J 10 bases; bases outside gene matches: 10. CDR3 region: CASSLGGLAGVLEQFF. CDR3 DNA sequence: TGTGCCAGCAGCTTAGGTGGGCTAGCGGGAGTCCTAGAGCAGTTCTTC.

The V call is TRBV28, the J call TRBJ1-2; D gene ambiguous. The V and J ends lost 2 bases and 0 bases respectively, with 10 bases between them. The CDR3 covers 15 residues. Germline V CDR1 and CDR2: MDHEN, SYDVKM. For the CDR3, the DNA is TGTGCCAGCAGTTTACCGACCGGCGCTAACTATGGCTACACCTTC. This codes for CASSLPTGANYGYTF.

This chain uses TRBV4-1 with TRBJ1-2; TRBD1 might be the D (5 bases). The germline V and J ends were trimmed by 4 bases and 7 bases, with 16 bases remaining between them. The CDR3 spans 14 residues. CDR1 MGHRA and CDR2 YSYEKL come from the germline V gene. The CDR3 DNA sequence: TGCGCCAGCAGCCCCGCCGGGGGTAGGGGTGGCTACACCTTC. This encodes CASSPAGGRGGYTF.

The chain recombines TRBV4-2 with TRBJ2-4; 7 nucleotides line up with TRBD2. Germline V gene data show CDR1 as LGHNA and CDR2 as YNFKEQ. J lost 7 bases, V lost 1 base, and 10 bases had no gene match. This CDR3 contains 16 residues. The CDR3 spells CASSQGTGGVVNIQYF. The CDR3 bases are TGTGCCAGCAGCCAAGGGACGGGAGGAGTTGTGAACATTCAGTACTTC.

J is TRBJ1-1 and V is TRBV7-6; no firm D call. V was shortened by 1 base and J by 0 bases, with 12 bases between the two germline ends. The germline gives CDR1 SGHVS, CDR2 FNYEAQ. The CDR3 runs to 16 residues. The CDR3 DNA follows: TGTGCCAGCAGCTTAGAACTGGCGTCCGTGAACACTGAAGCTTTCTTT. Protein sequence: CASSLELASVNTEAFF.

The rearrangement joins TRBV5-1 to TRBJ2-2; 8 nucleotides line up with TRBD2. The germline V gene encodes CDR1 SGHRS and CDR2 YFSETQ. The V and J ends lost 4 bases and 6 bases, in that order; junction bases with no gene match: 14. The CDR3 is 17 amino acids. The CDR3 reads CASSLTGTREGSGELFF. CDR3 bases: TGCGCCAGCAGCCTAACTGGGACTAGGGAGGGGTCCGGGGAGCTGTTTTTT.

This chain joins TRBV7-2 and TRBJ1-5, with D possibly being TRBD1 (6 bases). V was shortened by 1 base and J by 11 bases, with 21 bases between the two germline ends. The CDR3 totals 16 residues. Germline CDR1 is SGHTA and CDR2 is FQGNSA. The CDR3 DNA reads as TGTGCCAGCAGCTTAGGCCGCGGGACATCCACGGGGGCCCAGCATTTT. Its translation: CASSLGRGTSTGAQHF.